The 22 T cell receptor beta chains in this list originate from one sample, sequenced in a study of T cell clones after liver transplantation. This table comes from immunoSEQ multiplex PCR, and its TCRdb copy is limited to in-frame clones, with some not included. The sample has some 10,000 clones, 71% seen once. The sample in question was CD4+ T cells from blood, obtained around 33 months after liver transplant. The receptors were gathered from a human patient who received a liver transplant. Some T cells may originate from the graft donor.

This clone is labeled medium-sized. V gene TRBV10-1 combines with J gene TRBJ2-1; D uncertain. The length of the CDR3 is 12 residues. With 3 bases removed from V and 5 bases from J, the gap between germline ends came to 5 bases. The germline V gene has CDR1 WNHNN and CDR2 SYGVQD (reference sequence). CDR3 region: CASSEPDNEQFF. Here the CDR3 DNA reads TGCGCCAGCAGTGAACCCGACAATGAGCAGTTCTTC.

The chain carries TRBV15 and TRBJ2-3; no definite D call. V lost 0 bases and J 4 bases, leaving 2 bases between the germline ends. The CDR3 sequence is 12 residues long. The germline V gene has CDR1 LNHNV and CDR2 YYDKDF (reference sequence). The CDR3 loop is CATSREADTQYF. CDR3 bases: TGTGCCACCAGCAGAGAGGCAGATACGCAGTATTTT.

Only one count was recorded for this clone. The chain carries TRBV5-1 and TRBJ1-1; D gene unclear. CDR1 and CDR2 from the germline V gene are SGHRS and YFSETQ. This CDR3 is 13 amino acids long. Trimming removed 4 bases at V and 3 bases at J, with 10 bases between. The CDR3 sequence is CASSGPLDTEAFF. CDR3 DNA sequence: TGCGCCAGCAGCGGACCCCTCGACACTGAAGCTTTCTTT.

This clone was detected once. V gene TRBV19 combines with J gene TRBJ2-3; D is unclear. V was cut by 6 bases and J by 1 base, with 8 bases left in between. This CDR3 contains 13 residues. Germline-derived CDR1 and CDR2 are LNHDA and SQIVND (reference sequence). The chain's CDR3 is CASSLSGTDTQYF. The CDR3 DNA is TGTGCCAGTAGCCTCTCGGGCACAGATACGCAGTATTTT.

V usage is TRBV10-3 and J usage is TRBJ1-4; TRBD1 aligns across 9 bases. V shed 6 bases and J 6 bases; nucleotides not matched to a gene: 8. CDR1 and CDR2 (germline): ENHRY, SYGVKD. The CDR3 totals 15 residues. This chain's CDR3 is CAISSEQGADEKLFF. CDR3 DNA sequence: TGTGCCATCAGCTCGGAACAGGGGGCTGATGAAAAACTGTTTTTT.

In its sample, this clone is medium-sized (0.01 to 0.1%). The gene calls are TRBV10-1 and TRBJ1-2; D is uncertain. There are 10 residues in the CDR3. With 9 bases removed from V and 8 bases from J, the gap between germline ends came to 10 bases. Per germline, CDR1 WNHNN and CDR2 SYGVQD (reference sequence). Here the CDR3 DNA reads TGCGCCAGAAGATTAGACGGCTACACCTTC. It is translated as CARRLDGYTF.

The rearrangement joins TRBV11-3 to TRBJ2-3; D not certain. CDR3 length: 16 amino acids. Per the germline V gene, CDR1 is SGHNT and CDR2 is YENEEA. V lost 1 base and J 2 bases, leaving 13 bases between the germline ends. The CDR3 region has the DNA TGTGCCAGCAGCTTAGGCCCGACACCGCCCACAGATACGCAGTATTTT. This sequence encodes CASSLGPTPPTDTQYF.

This rearrangement joins TRBV5-1 to TRBJ1-5; weak D call: TRBD1 (5 bases). The V gene's germline CDR1 is SGHRS and CDR2 YFSETQ. The CDR3 length is 15 residues. The ends were cut back, 0 bases at V and 1 base at J, with 8 bases in the middle. The CDR3 DNA is TGCGCCAGCAGCTTGGGGGGCGCGAGCAATCAGCCCCAGCATTTT. Encoded protein: CASSLGGASNQPQHF.

CDR3: CASSLGLAEQYV. CDR3 nucleotides: TGTGCCAGCAGCTTAGGTCTCGCCGAGCAGTACGTC. This rearrangement joins TRBV13 to TRBJ2-7; D is unresolved. CDR3 size: 12 residues. V lost 0 bases and J 6 bases, leaving 6 bases between the germline ends. Germline values: CDR1 PRHDT, CDR2 FYEKMQ (reference sequence).

Relative to its sample, this clone is medium-sized. This chain connects TRBV29-1 to TRBJ2-5; D tentatively reads TRBD1 or TRBD2 (5 bases each). The CDR3 has 11 residues. Germline lookup yields CDR1 SQVTM and CDR2 ANQGSEA. The ends were cut back, 7 bases at V and 5 bases at J, with 11 bases in the middle. Written as DNA, the CDR3 is TGCAGCGCCGGCGAGGGGGAGACCCAGTACTTC. It yields the protein CSAGEGETQYF.

The rearrangement links TRBV28 to TRBJ2-5, with a possible D match to TRBD2 (6 bases). TRBJ2-7 matches the DNA end more closely, so the J call is doubtful. Germline CDR1 reads MDHEN; CDR2 reads SYDVKM. The CDR3 consists of 14 residues. The CDR3 bases are TGTGCCAGCAGTTTAAGTGGGGGAGGCTACGAGCAGTACTTC. The encoded protein is CASSLSGGGYEQYF.

By share of the sample, this clone is medium-sized. The CDR3 nucleotides read TGTGCCAGCAGCACCTCATCCAATGAGCAGTTCTTC. This translates into CASSTSSNEQFF. This chain links TRBV13 with TRBJ2-1; the D is unclear. The CDR3 is 12 residues long. Germline V CDR1 and CDR2: PRHDT, FYEKMQ (reference sequence). Trimming stripped 5 bases from V and 6 bases from J, with 8 bases between.

This clone is medium-sized in the sample. The J gene is TRBJ1-1, the V gene TRBV2; D gene uncertain. Germline CDR1 and CDR2: SNHLY and FYNNEI. V gave up 5 bases and J gave up 1 base, with 11 bases separating them. This CDR3 contains 14 residues. CDR3 nucleotide sequence: TGTGCCAGCAGTAAAACCACCCGGAACACTGAAGCTTTCTTT. This gives the protein CASSKTTRNTEAFF. Full variable domain (rest looked up from reference TRBV2 and TRBJ1-1): EPEVTQTPSHQVTQMGQEVILRCVPISNHLYFYWYRQILGQKVEFLVSFYNNEISEKSEIFDDQFSVERPDGSNFTLKIRSTKLEDSAMYFCASSKTTRNTEAFFGQGTRLTVV.

This clone was seen only once. The CDR3 reads CAISEPLAGLQQDGTDTQYF. In DNA form, the CDR3 reads TGTGCCATCAGCGAACCACTAGCGGGGCTCCAACAGGATGGCACAGATACGCAGTATTTT. The V call is TRBV10-3, the J call TRBJ2-3; 10 bases align to TRBD2. With 6 bases clipped from V and 1 base from J, the junction kept 19 bases outside the gene matches. Germline V CDR1 and CDR2: ENHRY, SYGVKD. The CDR3 totals 20 residues.

This chain uses TRBV29-1 with TRBJ2-5; D tentatively reads TRBD1 or TRBD2 (6 bases each). The V gene lost 1 base and the J gene lost 3 bases, with 12 bases spanning the gap. Germline values: CDR1 SQVTM, CDR2 ANQGSEA. CDR3 length: 14 residues. CDR3 nucleotide sequence: TGCAGCGTTGAAGGGACGGGGGCTAAAGAGACCCAGTACTTC. As protein: CSVEGTGAKETQYF.

This clone has a handful of counts. The chain uses TRBV11-2 and TRBJ2-7; 9 positions agree with TRBD2. This CDR3 region has 14 residues. Losses at the gene ends were 3 bases for V and 3 bases for J; bases not matched to a gene: 3. Per germline, CDR1 SGHAT and CDR2 FQNNGV. Here the CDR3 DNA reads TGTGCCAGCAGCTTTAGCGGGAGAGACTACGAGCAGTACGTC. Encoded protein: CASSFSGRDYEQYV.

The rearrangement joins TRBV25-1 to TRBJ1-4; possibly TRBD1 for D (5 bases). The CDR3 runs to 15 residues. From germline, CDR1 is MGHDK and CDR2 SYGVNS. Trimming took 2 bases from V and 5 from J, leaving 12 bases between them. The CDR3 protein is CASSETGPPNEKLFF. The CDR3 region has the DNA TGTGCCAGCAGTGAAACGGGACCTCCAAATGAAAAACTGTTTTTT.

The rearrangement links TRBV6-6 to TRBJ1-4; tentatively, D is TRBD1 (5 bases). The ends were cut back, 4 bases at V and 7 bases at J, with 7 bases in the middle. The CDR3 has 12 amino acids. CDR1 is MNHNY and CDR2 is SVGAGI in the germline V gene (reference sequence). The CDR3: CASSFDSEKLFF. In nucleotides, the CDR3 is TGTGCCAGCAGTTTTGACAGTGAAAAACTGTTTTTT.

The V call is TRBV5-4, the J call TRBJ2-5; 8 bases line up with TRBD1. The V gene end was trimmed by 4 bases and the J gene end by 4 bases; junction bases not matched to a gene: 6. This CDR3 is built from 14 residues. The germline gives CDR1 SGHNT, CDR2 YYREEE (reference sequence). The CDR3 loop reads CASSPDRAPETQYF. As DNA, the CDR3 is TGTGCCAGCAGCCCGGACAGGGCACCAGAGACCCAGTACTTC.

This clone has more than one count but fewer than ten. The chain joins TRBV7-6 to TRBJ2-3; D gene uncertain. The V gene lost 6 bases and the J gene lost 0 bases, with 10 bases spanning the gap. This CDR3 is 14 amino acids long. Per the germline V gene, CDR1 is SGHVS and CDR2 is FNYEAQ. For the CDR3, the DNA is TGTGCCAGCAGTTCCTCGCATAGCACAGATACGCAGTATTTT. Its protein product is CASSSSHSTDTQYF.

The rearrangement links TRBV28 to TRBJ1-2; D remains ambiguous. CDR3 length equals 17 residues. The V and J ends lost 5 bases and 2 bases respectively, with 21 bases between them. Germline assignment: CDR1 MDHEN and CDR2 SYDVKM. CDR3 sequence reads: CASSMRPRSGSNYGYTF. The CDR3 DNA follows: TGTGCCAGCAGTATGAGACCCCGTTCGGGTTCCAACTATGGCTACACCTTC.

This chain connects TRBV19 to TRBJ1-1, with D possibly TRBD1 on 5 matching bases. This CDR3 has 13 amino acids. V shed 8 bases and J shed 4 bases, with 14 bases lying between them. Germline V CDR1 and CDR2: LNHDA, SQIVND (reference sequence). This chain's CDR3 is CASGTWGATEAFF. CDR3 coding DNA: TGTGCCAGTGGGACTTGGGGTGCCACTGAAGCTTTCTTT.